These 14 T cell receptor beta chains were sequenced from one sample in a study of blood T cell repertoires in COVID-19 (dated by TCRdb to about 2020). Libraries were constructed by the immunoSEQ multiplex PCR assay. The table was pulled from immuneACCESS by TCRdb, which kept in-frame rearrangements only. Such tables lose some clones; where checked, under half of the loss comes from unresolved V genes, and the rest has no known cause. This sample holds around 300,000 clones; 90% were observed only once. Approximately 1.5% of the sample comes from the top ten. The source material was PBMCs or T cells enriched from blood (not recorded which). Every receptor here comes from a woman under 30 with acute COVID-19.

The chain uses TRBV3-1 (or the pseudogene TRBV3-2) and TRBJ1-3, with a tentative D call TRBD1 (6 bases). CDR1 LGHDT and CDR2 YNNKEL come from the germline V gene (reference sequence). Trimming stripped 4 bases from V and 8 bases from J, with 15 bases between. CDR3 length equals 14 residues. CDR3 loop: CASSPYRVSDTIYF. The CDR3 DNA is TGTGCCAGCAGCCCTTACAGGGTGTCGGACACCATATATTTT.

The chain couples TRBV4-2 to TRBJ2-7, with TRBD2 matching 8 bases. Germline assignment: CDR1 LGHNA and CDR2 YNFKEQ. The V segment lost 1 base and the J segment 2 bases; nucleotides outside the gene matches: 7. The CDR3 has 16 residues. CDR3 loop: CASSQVLSGSAYEQYF. The CDR3 DNA follows: TGTGCCAGCAGCCAAGTTTTGAGCGGGAGCGCCTACGAGCAGTACTTC.

This clone was seen a few times. The rearrangement links TRBV7-9 to TRBJ1-3, with TRBD1 as a possible D gene (6 bases). Deletions cut 4 bases from V and 0 bases from J, with 19 bases between. The CDR3 has 18 amino acids. Germline CDR1 reads SEHNR; CDR2 reads FQNEAQ (reference sequence). CDR3 in amino acids: CASSSPREGVYSGNTIYF. The CDR3 DNA sequence: TGTGCCAGCAGCTCCCCTAGGGAGGGGGTATACTCTGGAAACACCATATATTTT.

V and J are TRBV2 and TRBJ2-1; D is unresolved. The germline CDR1 and CDR2 sequences are SNHLY and FYNNEI. Between the trimmed V and J ends, which lost 5 bases and 16 bases, there was a span of 15 bases. This CDR3 is 11 amino acids long. The CDR3 DNA reads as TGTGCCAGCAGTTATAACTCCCCGTCCTTCTTC. Residues: CASSYNSPSFF.

The count of this clone is one. The chain uses TRBV9 and TRBJ2-1; TRBD2 agrees at 10 bases. The CDR3 extends over 16 amino acids. Germline CDR1 is SGDLS and CDR2 is YYNGEE. The trim removed 0 bases at V and 5 bases at J, leaving 5 bases unmatched. This chain's CDR3 is CASSVDSGRSNNEQFF. DNA of the CDR3: TGTGCCAGCAGCGTAGATAGCGGGAGGTCGAACAATGAGCAGTTCTTC.

As to this clone: Sequence at one end of the junction differs from germline and may be a read error. The chain employs TRBV7-2 and TRBJ2-1; 8 positions agree with TRBD2. Germline V lookup: CDR1 SGHTA, CDR2 FQGNSA. This CDR3 contains 12 residues. CDR3: CASSPLLADLIF. The CDR3 DNA follows: TGTGCCAGCAGCCCACTACTAGCGGACTTGATCTTC.

The chain couples TRBV18 to TRBJ1-5; D is perhaps TRBD1 (5 bases). Germline CDR1 KGHSH, CDR2 LQKENI. V lost 3 bases and J 1 base, leaving 19 bases between the germline ends. This CDR3 has 18 amino acids. The CDR3 DNA reads TGTGCCAGCTCACCGTTGGACACCCACACCGTAAGCAATCAGCCCCAGCATTTT. Protein sequence: CASSPLDTHTVSNQPQHF.

The chain couples TRBV11-2 to TRBJ1-1; TRBD1 aligns across 7 bases. CDR1 SGHAT and CDR2 FQNNGV come from the germline V gene. The CDR3 is 15 amino acids. V was pared by 4 bases and J by 0 bases, with 5 bases of the junction left unmatched. CDR3 sequence reads: CASSSADRMNTEAFF. The CDR3, as DNA: TGTGCCAGCAGCTCGGCGGACAGGATGAACACTGAAGCTTTCTTT.

The CDR3 here is CASSPRTETYEQYF. In DNA, the CDR3 is TGTGCCAGCTCACCCCGGACAGAGACCTACGAGCAGTACTTC. J is TRBJ2-7 and V is TRBV18; D is perhaps TRBD1 (6 bases). This CDR3 contains 14 residues. The germline gives CDR1 KGHSH, CDR2 LQKENI. V shed 3 bases and J shed 2 bases, with 11 bases lying between them.

The chain joins TRBV5-1 to TRBJ2-7; D gene unclear. CDR1 SGHRS and CDR2 YFSETQ come from the germline V gene. Trimming removed 5 bases at V and 0 bases at J, with 6 bases between. The CDR3 length is 12 residues. This CDR3 is CASSYSSYEQYF. The CDR3 DNA is TGCGCCAGCAGTTATAGCTCCTACGAGCAGTACTTC.

This sequence joins TRBV4-2 and TRBJ2-7, with 9 nucleotides matching TRBD1. The germline V gene has CDR1 LGHNA and CDR2 YNFKEQ. CDR3 length equals 14 residues. Trimming took 2 bases from V and 9 from J; bases not matched to a gene: 8. The CDR3 is CASSQRRDREPQYF. As DNA, the CDR3 is TGTGCCAGCAGCCAACGGAGGGACAGGGAACCGCAGTACTTC.

The chain employs TRBV7-9 and TRBJ1-1, with 7 positions matching TRBD1. The junction had 5 bases not matched to a gene; V was cut back by 2 bases and J by 2 bases. The CDR3 is made up of 15 amino acids. CDR1 SEHNR and CDR2 FQNEAQ come from the germline V gene (reference sequence). The CDR3 nucleotides are TGTGCCAGCAGCTTATCAAACAGGGGTAACACTGAAGCTTTCTTT. This gives the protein CASSLSNRGNTEAFF. Full variable domain (outside the CDR3, taken from reference TRBV7-9 and TRBJ1-1): DTGVSQNPRHKITKRGQNVTFRCDPISEHNRLYWYRQTLGQGPEFLTYFQNEAQLEKSRLLSDRFSAERPKGSFSTLEIQRTEQGDSAMYLCASSLSNRGNTEAFFGQGTRLTVV.

This clone occurred once. The chain couples TRBV7-8 to TRBJ1-3, with D possibly matching TRBD1 (6 bases). V lost 1 base to trimming and J lost 5 bases, with 9 bases between them. Germline CDR1 and CDR2: SGHVS and FQNEAQ. This CDR3 is built from 14 residues. CDR3 amino acids: CASSLGQGRNTIYF. The CDR3 coding sequence is TGTGCCAGCAGCTTAGGGCAGGGGAGAAACACCATATATTTT. Full variable domain (missing parts from reference TRBV7-8 and TRBJ1-3): GAGVSQSPRYKVAKRGQDVALRCDPISGHVSLFWYQQALGQGPEFLTYFQNEAQLDKSGLPSDRFFAERPEGSVSTLKIQRTQQEDSAVYLCASSLGQGRNTIYFGEGSWLTVV.

V and J are TRBV7-9 and TRBJ2-5, with D hard to call. The V and J ends lost 8 bases and 5 bases respectively, with 15 bases between them. CDR1 and CDR2 (germline): SEHNR, FQNEAQ (reference sequence). The CDR3 is 13 amino acids. The CDR3 is CASSWAAYETQYF. DNA of the CDR3: TGTGCCAGCTCCTGGGCAGCTTATGAGACCCAGTACTTC.